One sample yielded the 14 T cell receptor beta chains listed below, sequenced in a study of T cells after yellow fever vaccination. TCRdb re-derived calls from the 5' RACE reads in MiXCR, one entry per CDR3 protein. Of a few hundred thousand distinct CDR3 sequences in the sample, 3% to 4.5% were seen once. The material was PBMCs, obtained 5 days after the yellow fever booster vaccination. The receptors here all came from a man aged 18 to 35 who received the YFV17D yellow fever vaccine.

In its sample, this clonotype was seen many times. The chain recombines TRBV29-1 with TRBJ2-5, with 9 nucleotides matching TRBD2. From germline, CDR1 is SQVTM and CDR2 ANQGSEA. This CDR3 has 13 amino acids. The J segment lost 5 bases and the V segment lost 8 bases, leaving 9 bases of the junction unmatched. CDR3 in DNA: TGCAGCTTATCTATTAGCGGGGGTGAGACCCAGTACTTC. Residues: CSLSISGGETQYF.

This clonotype was seen more than once but under ten times. The genes are TRBV5-1 and TRBJ2-3; TRBD2 agrees at 7 bases. The germline CDR1 and CDR2 sequences are SGHRS and YFSETQ. CDR3 length equals 14 residues. Trimming cost V 4 bases and J 6 bases; bases outside gene matches: 8. The CDR3 DNA is TGCGCCAGCAGCAAGACTAGCTCAGGGGATACGCAGTATTTT. Its protein product is CASSKTSSGDTQYF.

This clonotype was observed many times. The gene calls are TRBV29-1 and TRBJ1-2; no firm D call. Germline CDR1 reads SQVTM; CDR2 reads ANQGSEA. This CDR3 spans 13 amino acids. With 1 base removed from V and 7 bases from J, the gap between germline ends came to 13 bases. CDR3 bases: TGCAGCGTTGAAGTTGACACTTTCCGTGGCTACACCTTC. It is translated as CSVEVDTFRGYTF.

This clonotype was counted at least ten times. This chain joins TRBV29-1 and TRBJ2-5; D not certain. This CDR3 comprises 13 residues. The V gene's germline CDR1 is SQVTM and CDR2 ANQGSEA. V was trimmed by 7 bases and J by 2 bases, leaving 14 bases between them. In DNA form, the CDR3 reads TGCAGCGCTACCGGTCGGATTCAAGAGACCCAGTACTTC. This encodes CSATGRIQETQYF.

The table lists this clonotype with many counts. The J gene is TRBJ1-1, the V gene TRBV5-1; 8 bases map to TRBD1. The CDR3 spans 15 residues. V shed 0 bases and J 6 bases; nucleotides not matched to a gene: 7. Germline V CDR1 and CDR2: SGHRS, YFSETQ. The CDR3 DNA follows: TGCGCCAGCAGCTTGGGGCAGGGGGCCCTAGCTGAAGCTTTCTTT. Encoded protein: CASSLGQGALAEAFF.

This clonotype has ten or more counts. This chain uses TRBV7-2 with TRBJ2-1, with no clear D. CDR3 length equals 14 residues. CDR1 is SGHTA and CDR2 is FQGNSA in the germline V gene. V lost 5 bases to trimming and J lost 9 bases, with 17 bases between them. For the CDR3, the DNA is TGTGCCAGCAGCCCCGAAATAGTTGTTCGTGAGCAGTTCTTC. It codes for CASSPEIVVREQFF.

Concerning this clonotype: Because the CDR3 is missing its conserved closing phenylalanine or tryptophan, this is likely a read error. The chain links TRBV6-5 to TRBJ1-2, with D unclear. Germline CDR1 reads MNHEY; CDR2 reads SVGAGI. V dropped 5 bases and J dropped 3 bases, with 10 bases sitting between them. The CDR3 has 13 residues. CDR3 DNA sequence: TGTGCCAGCAGTCGACCGCGCGACTATGGCTACACCTTA. Encoded protein: CASSRPRDYGYTL.

This clonotype has a count of ten or more. The chain couples TRBV7-9 to TRBJ2-7; D remains ambiguous. CDR1 and CDR2 from the germline V gene are SEHNR and FQNEAQ (reference sequence). The length of the CDR3 is 12 residues. V was pared by 5 bases and J by 4 bases, with 9 bases between. In nucleotides, the CDR3 is TGTGCCAGCAGCCGGAACAGATACGAGCAGTACGTC. Amino acids: CASSRNRYEQYV.

This chain connects TRBV6-6 to TRBJ2-7; 11 nucleotides align to TRBD2. Per germline, CDR1 MNHNY and CDR2 SVGAGI (reference sequence). After removal of 2 bases from V and 1 base from J, the junction contained 4 bases not matched to a gene. The CDR3 totals 16 residues. The CDR3 nucleotides are TGTGCCAGCAGTTACCCCGGGACTAGCGGATCCTACGAGCAGTACTTC. This sequence encodes CASSYPGTSGSYEQYF.

In this sample, this clonotype turned up many times. The chain combines TRBV5-1 with TRBJ1-1; D is unresolved. CDR3 length: 14 amino acids. CDR1 is SGHRS and CDR2 is YFSETQ in the germline V gene. Trimming took off 2 bases at V and 0 bases at J, with 8 bases between the two ends. The CDR3 region is CASSLTPMNTEAFF. DNA of the CDR3: TGCGCCAGCAGCTTAACCCCAATGAACACTGAAGCTTTCTTT.

This chain connects TRBV6-5 to TRBJ2-3, with D maybe TRBD2 (6 bases). The CDR3 runs 13 residues. The V and J ends lost 6 bases and 4 bases respectively, with 11 bases between them. From germline, CDR1 is MNHEY and CDR2 SVGAGI. CDR3 bases: TGTGCCAGCAGGCGACTAGTGGCAGATACGCAGTATTTT. It specifies CASRRLVADTQYF.

The V call is TRBV7-9, the J call TRBJ1-3; D might be TRBD1 (5 bases). The germline V gene has CDR1 SEHNR and CDR2 FQNEAQ (reference sequence). CDR3 length: 15 amino acids. V shed 3 bases and J shed 4 bases, with 13 bases lying between them. The CDR3 loop is CASSLTVRVGNTIYF. CDR3 nucleotides: TGTGCCAGCAGCTTGACAGTAAGAGTCGGAAACACCATATATTTT. Based on the CDR3 plus reference TRBV7-9 and TRBJ1-3, the full variable domain is DTGVSQNPRHKITKRGQNVTFRCDPISEHNRLYWYRQTLGQGPEFLTYFQNEAQLEKSRLLSDRFSAERPKGSFSTLEIQRTEQGDSAMYLCASSLTVRVGNTIYFGEGSWLTVV.

The CDR3 nucleotides read TGCAGTGCTAGAGATCCTGCGGGGGTAGGTGAGCAGTTCTTC. Translating gives CSARDPAGVGEQFF. V usage is TRBV20-1 and J usage is TRBJ2-1; 7 bases are shared with TRBD2. Germline V lookup: CDR1 DFQATT, CDR2 SNEGSKA (reference sequence). J lost 9 bases, V lost 0 bases, and 8 bases had no gene match. The CDR3 is 14 residues long.

The chain links TRBV10-3 to TRBJ1-6, with TRBD1 as a possible D gene (5 bases). This CDR3 region has 15 residues. V was cut by 3 bases and J by 8 bases, with 14 bases left in between. In germline, CDR1 is ENHRY, CDR2 SYGVKD. The CDR3 is CAISEDGEGDSPLHF. The CDR3 nucleotides are TGTGCCATCAGTGAAGACGGGGAAGGGGATTCACCCCTCCACTTT.